The clone carrying this T cell receptor beta chain came up a few times. Its antigen is unidentified. These data originate in a study of blood T cells in healthy people across ages. General study findings and limits: In older individuals, TCR beta diversity per million T cells was lower, falling roughly linearly with age. Leaving the PBMCs unsorted stopped any conclusive comparison of naive versus antigen-experienced cells.

Using a J-beta primer mix together with a sample-barcoded 5' primer, a second PCR was run for roughly 6 to 12 cycles. Every individual sample yielded 2.5 million or more paired-end reads (each containing CDR3). TCRdb redid the calling of the 5' RACE reads with MiXCR, one entry per CDR3 protein. The sample has 800,000 to 1,300,000 distinct CDR3 sequences; about 25% are singletons. V was trimmed by 6 bases and J by 5 bases, leaving 13 bases between them. The CDR3 runs to 13 residues. Germline CDR1 and CDR2: MNHEY and SVGEGT. These records were also assigned to another study, of T cells of mothers and their children.

The clonotype comes from a girl aged 2 to 10 in good health. V and J are TRBV6-2 or TRBV6-3 and TRBJ2-5, with D tentatively TRBD2 (6 bases). The sample was blood. CDR3: CASRIGGVETQYF. CDR3 nucleotides: TGTGCCAGCAGGATTGGAGGGGTGGAGACCCAGTACTTC.